The entry that follows covers one TCR beta chain sequence. Its specificity is not known. A much larger clone lies one base from this, so it may be a read error. This specimen comes from a study of tumor-infiltrating lymphocytes in primary liver carcinoma. Study-wide results and caveats: Between tumor regions, pairs overlapped more than tumor-adjacent and tumor-blood pairs did. About 8-25% of top clones, no more, were shared by all five regions.

With 400 to 550 ng total RNA as template and a constant-region primer, TCR beta cDNA was made. Three nested multiplex PCR rounds, a slightly modified ARM-PCR, produced the libraries for TCR beta. In the first two PCR rounds, TRBV1-TRBV30 forward primers were paired with a C-beta reverse primer, and each round lasted approximately 9 cycles. One entry per CDR3 protein, called by TCRdb with MiXCR from the multiplex PCR reads. Found here are about 210,000 distinct CDR3 sequences, roughly 80% of them singletons; the top ten hold approximately 18%. DNA and RNA were both co-extracted from approximately 20-30 mg of bulk tissue that had not been sorted. Patients were treatment-naive with chronic HBV infection. V was cut by 2 bases and J by 6 bases, with 16 bases left in between. CDR3 size: 16 residues. From germline, CDR1 is LNHNV and CDR2 YYDKDF (reference sequence).

The J gene is TRBJ2-2, the V gene TRBV15; D not resolved. This TCR came from a man aged 35-49 years with primary liver carcinoma and hepatitis B virus infection. Input material: tumor tissue from primary liver carcinoma. The CDR3 spells CATSRTSAASPGELFF. The CDR3 nucleotides read TGTGCCACCAGCAGAACATCGGCGGCCTCCCCCGGGGAGCTGTTTTTT.